This TCR beta chain derives from a study of cytomegalovirus exposure and HLA in healthy donors. Findings of the study overall: The study designated 150 to 200 TCR beta chains cytomegalovirus-associated. Trimming of TCR beta V- and J-genes showed a link, identified in a later analysis, to a missense DCLRE1C variant.

V was shortened by 0 bases and J by 3 bases, with 16 bases between the two germline ends. This CDR3 is built from 17 residues. Germline assignment: CDR1 PRHDT and CDR2 FYEKMQ (reference sequence). With respect to this clone: Its target is unknown.

PCR employed 60 Vbeta and 13 Jbeta primers. Profiling relied on immunoSEQ multiplex PCR, and the TCRdb table lists in-frame clones only, not all of them. This table holds approximately 68,000 clones, roughly four fifths found once. Specimen: PBMCs. The J gene is TRBJ2-3, the V gene TRBV13, with a weak D call TRBD1 (5 bases). This receptor was identified in a woman aged 25 to 45 in good health and CMV-seropositive. In DNA, the CDR3 is TGTGCCAGCAGCTTAGGCTCTATAGGACACCAGACAGATACGCAGTATTTT. It specifies CASSLGSIGHQTDTQYF. Based on the CDR3 plus reference TRBV13 and TRBJ2-3, the full variable domain is AAGVIQSPRHLIKEKRETATLKCYPIPRHDTVYWYQQGPGQDPQFLISFYEKMQSDKGSIPDRFSAQQFSDYHSELNMSSLELGDSALYFCASSLGSIGHQTDTQYFGPGTRLTVL.